The sequence of this T cell receptor (beta chain) was determined in a study of cytotoxic CD8 clonotypes in ibrutinib-treated CLL. CDR1 SGHTA and CDR2 FQGNSA come from the germline V gene. Trimming shortened V by 1 base and J by 8 bases, and 23 bases separated the two germline ends. The length of the CDR3 is 17 residues. Study findings and constraints: Increased clonality at ibrutinib response gave way to a return toward baseline at progression.

On this clone: Antigen: not known.

Generated by immunoSEQ multiplex PCR, the TCRdb table keeps only in-frame clones and is missing some. The sample consists of around 140,000 clones, 77% of them appearing once. This receptor was identified in a human donor with chronic lymphocytic leukemia. V gene TRBV7-2 combines with J gene TRBJ1-1; possible D gene TRBD1, 5 bases. Sequencing was performed on PBMCs, taken after 12 months of ibrutinib treatment. The CDR3 DNA sequence: TGTGCCAGCAGCTTAGTGGGACTGAGGGTAGCTTCGGGGGAAGCTTTCTTT. Its translation is CASSLVGLRVASGEAFF. Based on the CDR3 plus reference TRBV7-2 and TRBJ1-1, the full variable domain is GAGVSQSPSNKVTEKGKDVELRCDPISGHTALYWYRQSLGQGLEFLIYFQGNSAPDKSGLPSDRFSAERTGGSVSTLTIQRTQQEDSAVYLCASSLVGLRVASGEAFFGQGTRLTVV.